Listed below are T cell receptor beta chains from one sample, sequenced in a study of T-cell memory formation after mild COVID-19. TCRdb processed the 5' RACE reads anew with MiXCR; each CDR3 protein has one entry. The profile shows some 86,000 distinct CDR3 sequences, 20% to 30% of them singletons. Sequences were obtained from PBMCs or a T cell subset sorted from them (not recorded which). All receptors derive from a man between 18 and 35 years old who had mild COVID-19 (a few samples of this study predate the infection). Cell type and time point are not known. Each CDR3 is given with its conserved first and last residue. Each record gives: J gene, V gene, D gene, clone size, CDR3 DNA, CDR3 protein. The D gene is left open where the match is weak. The size field is filled for only some rows; it gives once, few, many or a size class.

J: TRBJ1-5
V: TRBV15
D: NA
size: NA
DNA: TGTGCCACCAGCAACAGGGTCTTCAATCAGCCCCAGCATTTT
CDR3: CATSNRVFNQPQHF

J: TRBJ1-1
V: TRBV12-3/TRBV12-4
D: TRBD1
size: NA
DNA: TGTGCCAGCAGTCTCCGGGACAGGGTAGACGATGAAGCTTTCTTT
CDR3: CASSLRDRVDDEAFF

J: TRBJ2-1
V: TRBV9
D: NA
size: NA
DNA: TGTGCCAGCAGCGTAGATATTACCCATTACAATGAGCAGTTCTTC
CDR3: CASSVDITHYNEQFF

J: TRBJ2-2
V: TRBV7-8
D: NA
size: few
DNA: TGTGCCAGCAGCTTAGCCCCGGCAGGGGCCGACACCGGGGAGCTGTTTTTT
CDR3: CASSLAPAGADTGELFF

J: TRBJ1-3
V: TRBV5-1
D: TRBD1
size: few
DNA: TGCGCCAGCAGCAAAACCGGGACAGGCTCTGGAAACACCATATATTTT
CDR3: CASSKTGTGSGNTIYF

J: TRBJ2-2
V: TRBV10-3
D: TRBD2
size: NA
DNA: TGTGCCATCGGTAGGACTAGCGGGGCTGCCGCCGGGGAGCTGTTTTTT
CDR3: CAIGRTSGAAAGELFF

J: TRBJ2-3
V: TRBV5-1
D: NA
size: NA
DNA: TGCGCCAGCAGCTCCGGACAGAGCACAGATACGCAGTATTTT
CDR3: CASSSGQSTDTQYF

J: TRBJ1-2
V: TRBV29-1
D: TRBD1
size: NA
DNA: TGCAGCGTCCCGGGACAGACTAACTATGGCTACACCTTC
CDR3: CSVPGQTNYGYTF

J: TRBJ1-2
V: TRBV6-2/TRBV6-3
D: NA
size: few
DNA: TGTGCCAGCAGTTACACGAGGAGGACGGATGGCTACACCTTC
CDR3: CASSYTRRTDGYTF

J: TRBJ2-5
V: TRBV6-5
D: NA
size: NA
DNA: TGTGCCAGCAGTTACTACAGGGGAGGGAATGTCGGGCAAGAGACCCAGTACTTC
CDR3: CASSYYRGGNVGQETQYF

J: TRBJ2-7
V: TRBV7-9
D: NA
size: few
DNA: TGTGCCAGCAGCTTACTACAGAAGCAGCACTTC
CDR3: CASSLLQKQHF

J: TRBJ2-7
V: TRBV11-2
D: NA
size: NA
DNA: TGTGCCAGCAGCTCGTTGTCAGGGGACCATCCCTACGAGCAGTACTTC
CDR3: CASSSLSGDHPYEQYF

J: TRBJ2-1
V: TRBV18
D: TRBD1
size: few
DNA: TGTGCCAGCTCACCTGGGGACAGGGAAAATGAGCAGTTCTTC
CDR3: CASSPGDRENEQFF

J: TRBJ2-3
V: TRBV3-1
D: NA
size: few
DNA: TGTGCCAGCAGCCAAGATCGAGGGGGGGCCATGGGCGATACGCAGTATTTT
CDR3: CASSQDRGGAMGDTQYF

J: TRBJ2-7
V: TRBV12-3/TRBV12-4
D: NA
size: NA
DNA: TGTGCCAGCTCGGAGGGGGCCTACGAGCAGTACTTC
CDR3: CASSEGAYEQYF

J: TRBJ2-3
V: TRBV20-1
D: TRBD2
size: few
DNA: TGCAGTGCTAGGGCTGTAAGCGGGGGGGCCGGAGATACGCAGTATTTT
CDR3: CSARAVSGGAGDTQYF

J: TRBJ2-2
V: TRBV7-6
D: TRBD1
size: few
DNA: TGTGCCAGCAGCTTAATGGGACAGACCACCGGGGAGCTGTTTTTT
CDR3: CASSLMGQTTGELFF

J: TRBJ1-2
V: TRBV11-2
D: NA
size: NA
DNA: TGTGCCAGCAGCTTAACTATAGCACTTACTAACTATGGCTACACCTTC
CDR3: CASSLTIALTNYGYTF

J: TRBJ2-7
V: TRBV4-3
D: NA
size: few
DNA: TGCGCCAGCAGTTTAGATAGGGACGGATTCTACGAGCAGTACTTC
CDR3: CASSLDRDGFYEQYF

J: TRBJ2-7
V: TRBV7-6
D: NA
size: NA
DNA: TGTGCCAGCAGCTTTCTTCAGGGGCGGGAGCAGTACTTC
CDR3: CASSFLQGREQYF

J: TRBJ2-1
V: TRBV7-9
D: TRBD2
size: NA
DNA: TGTGCCAGCATCACACAGCGGGGAAGCTCCTACAATGAGCAGTTCTTC
CDR3: CASITQRGSSYNEQFF

J: TRBJ2-1
V: TRBV12-3/TRBV12-4
D: TRBD2
size: few
DNA: TGTGCCAGCAGTTTGGGGGGACTAGCGGGGGCCGGTGAGCAGTTCTTC
CDR3: CASSLGGLAGAGEQFF

J: TRBJ1-2
V: TRBV4-1
D: NA
size: NA
DNA: TGCGCCAGCAGCCCCCCCTGGGGGAGAGGCTACACCTTC
CDR3: CASSPPWGRGYTF

J: TRBJ2-3
V: TRBV4-3
D: NA
size: few
DNA: TGCGCCAGCAGCCAAGATCTTCCGGTTTCTGCGCAGTATTTT
CDR3: CASSQDLPVSAQYF

J: TRBJ2-5
V: TRBV11-2
D: NA
size: NA
DNA: TGTGCCAGCAGCTTAACGCTAGCGTGGGAGACCCAGTACTTC
CDR3: CASSLTLAWETQYF

J: TRBJ1-5
V: TRBV4-2
D: NA
size: few
DNA: TGTGCCAGCAGCCAAGGCCTGGGGGGGAATCAGCCCCAGCATTTT
CDR3: CASSQGLGGNQPQHF

J: TRBJ2-7
V: TRBV5-1
D: NA
size: NA
DNA: TGCGCCAGCAGCGGGGAAGTCGTCCACGAGCAGTACTTC
CDR3: CASSGEVVHEQYF

J: TRBJ1-1
V: TRBV4-1
D: TRBD1
size: few
DNA: TGCGCCAGCAGCCAAGGTGGGACAGGGAGGGGGAACACTGAAGCTTTCTTT
CDR3: CASSQGGTGRGNTEAFF

J: TRBJ1-1
V: TRBV6-2/TRBV6-3
D: TRBD1
size: NA
DNA: TGTGCCAGCAGTTACTCCCCAGGGGGGGACACTGAAGCTTTCTTT
CDR3: CASSYSPGGDTEAFF

J: TRBJ2-7
V: TRBV6-5
D: TRBD1
size: few
DNA: TGTGCCAGCAGTTTAGGGACAGGGGGCGCCGAAGGCGAGCAGTACTTC
CDR3: CASSLGTGGAEGEQYF

J: TRBJ2-5
V: TRBV29-1
D: NA
size: few
DNA: TGCAGCGTGGGGATGACTAGACCAGAGCAAGAGACCCAGTACTTC
CDR3: CSVGMTRPEQETQYF

J: TRBJ2-5
V: TRBV4-1
D: TRBD2
size: NA
DNA: TGCGCCAGCAGCCAAGAGCCTAGCGGGGGCTTGGAGACCCAGTACTTC
CDR3: CASSQEPSGGLETQYF

J: TRBJ1-6
V: TRBV4-1
D: NA
size: few
DNA: TGCGCCAGCAGCCTCGGAGGGGAAAATTCACCCCTCCACTTT
CDR3: CASSLGGENSPLHF

J: TRBJ1-1
V: TRBV25-1
D: TRBD1
size: few
DNA: TGTGCCAGCAGTGACCGGGACAGGGTCCTGAGGACTGAAGCTTTCTTT
CDR3: CASSDRDRVLRTEAFF

J: TRBJ1-2
V: TRBV7-3
D: NA
size: few
DNA: TGTGCCAGCAGCCCACTTAGTGGGGCATCGGAGGGCTACACCTTC
CDR3: CASSPLSGASEGYTF

J: TRBJ1-1
V: TRBV29-1
D: NA
size: NA
DNA: TGCAGCGTTGAGGAGGGGTTAATGACTTTCTTT
CDR3: CSVEEGLMTFF

J: TRBJ1-1
V: TRBV7-6
D: TRBD1
size: NA
DNA: TGTGCCAGCACCCGGGACAGAATGAACACTGAAGCTTTCTTT
CDR3: CASTRDRMNTEAFF

J: TRBJ1-5
V: TRBV7-8
D: TRBD1
size: NA
DNA: TGTGCCAGCAGCCTACAGGGGGTCAATCAGCCCCAGCATTTT
CDR3: CASSLQGVNQPQHF

J: TRBJ1-1
V: TRBV5-1
D: NA
size: many
DNA: TGCGCCAGCCGAATCCGGGGGGCTGGAAACACTGAAGCTTTCTTT
CDR3: CASRIRGAGNTEAFF

J: TRBJ1-6
V: TRBV27
D: NA
size: NA
DNA: TGTGCCAGCAGTTTTTACCGGGGACCCCGGAGGTTCCCCCTCCACTTT
CDR3: CASSFYRGPRRFPLHF

J: TRBJ2-2
V: TRBV29-1
D: NA
size: few
DNA: TGCAGCGTTTACTACAGGGAGGGCCCCGGGGAGCTGTTTTTT
CDR3: CSVYYREGPGELFF

J: TRBJ1-2
V: TRBV29-1
D: NA
size: few
DNA: TGCAGCGTTGAAGAGAACGGGCCCTATGGCTACACCTTC
CDR3: CSVEENGPYGYTF